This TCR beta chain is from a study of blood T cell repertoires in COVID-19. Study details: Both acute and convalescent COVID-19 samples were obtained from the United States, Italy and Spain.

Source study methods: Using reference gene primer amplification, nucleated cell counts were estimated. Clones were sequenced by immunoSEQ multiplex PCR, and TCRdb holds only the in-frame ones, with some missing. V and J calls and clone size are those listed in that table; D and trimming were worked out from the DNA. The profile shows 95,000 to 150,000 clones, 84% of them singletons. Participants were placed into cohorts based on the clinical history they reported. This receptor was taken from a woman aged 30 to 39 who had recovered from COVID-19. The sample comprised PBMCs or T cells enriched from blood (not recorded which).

This CDR3 reads CASSLLLAYEQYF. The CDR3 bases are TGTGCCAGCAGCTTGTTACTAGCCTACGAGCAGTACTTC. This chain uses TRBV5-8 with TRBJ2-7; D perhaps matches TRBD2 (5 bases). Looked up from germline, CDR1 is SGHTS and CDR2 is YDEGEE. This CDR3 comprises 13 residues. The V end was cut by 1 base, the J end by 2 bases, with 7 bases between.